These T cell receptor beta chains were read from a single sample in a study of blood T cells in healthy people across ages. TCRdb re-called the 5' RACE reads through MiXCR, storing one row per CDR3 protein. The sample has fewer than 800,000 distinct CDR3 sequences; around half are singletons. The material sequenced was blood. All receptors come from a woman aged 55-75 years in good health. The CDR3 runs from the conserved cysteine through the conserved F or W. The D gene is left open where the match is weak. Clone size is shown for a subset of rows, as once, few, many or a class of expanded clone.

J gene	V gene	D gene	clone size	CDR3 DNA	CDR3 protein
TRBJ2-2	TRBV7-2	TRBD2	-	TGTGCCAGCAGCCCGGGGACTAGCAGAACCGGGGAGCTGTTTTTT	CASSPGTSRTGELFF
TRBJ2-1	TRBV7-6	-	-	TGTGCCAGCAGCGCAGGGACAACCCGGGGGAGCAATGAGCAGTTCTTC	CASSAGTTRGSNEQFF
TRBJ2-7	TRBV4-1	TRBD2	-	TGCGCCAGCAGCCCAAACCTCGGGACTAGCGGGAGTTATGAGCAGTACTTC	CASSPNLGTSGSYEQYF
TRBJ2-6	TRBV27	-	-	TGTGCCAGCCGAATGGAGGGGAGCGGGGCCAACGTCCTGACTTTC	CASRMEGSGANVLTF
TRBJ2-3	TRBV11-2	-	-	TGTGCCAGCAGCTTCCCCGGAGGGGAAGGGGATACGCAGTATTTT	CASSFPGGEGDTQYF
TRBJ2-3	TRBV29-1	TRBD2	-	TGCAGCGTTGTACCGGGAGGGCCGAATACGCAGTATTTT	CSVVPGGPNTQYF
TRBJ1-4	TRBV4-3	-	-	TGCGCCAGCAGCCAAGAAGTTACGATTGCGGCGGGCGAAAAACTGTTTTTT	CASSQEVTIAAGEKLFF
TRBJ2-7	TRBV18	TRBD1	-	TGTGCCAGCTCACCGTCCGGGACAGGGGTCCCGCACGAGCAGTACTTC	CASSPSGTGVPHEQYF
TRBJ2-4	TRBV20-1	TRBD1	-	TGCAGTGCTAGCGCAAGGGGGCTAGCCAAAAACATTCAGTACTTC	CSASARGLAKNIQYF
TRBJ1-1	TRBV27	-	-	TGTGCCAGCAGTGTAGCCGGGTGGGGGACTGAAGCTTTCTTT	CASSVAGWGTEAFF
TRBJ2-5	TRBV28	-	few	TGTGCCAGCACCTTGTATGCCGAAGAGACCCAGTACTTC	CASTLYAEETQYF
TRBJ2-4	TRBV6-2/TRBV6-3	-	-	TGTGCCAGCAGTTACGGCGAGAAACGCATTCAGTACTTC	CASSYGEKRIQYF